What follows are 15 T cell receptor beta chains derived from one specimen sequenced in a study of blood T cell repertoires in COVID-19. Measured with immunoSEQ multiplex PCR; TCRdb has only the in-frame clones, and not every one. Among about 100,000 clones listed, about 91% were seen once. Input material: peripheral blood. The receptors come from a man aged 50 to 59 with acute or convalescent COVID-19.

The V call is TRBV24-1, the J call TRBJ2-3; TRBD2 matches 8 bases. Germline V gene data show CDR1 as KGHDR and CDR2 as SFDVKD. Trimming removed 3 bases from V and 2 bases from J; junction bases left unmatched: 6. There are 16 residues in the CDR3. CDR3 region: CATSDPAGAHTDTQYF. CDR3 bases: TGTGCCACCAGTGATCCAGCGGGGGCCCACACAGATACGCAGTATTTT.

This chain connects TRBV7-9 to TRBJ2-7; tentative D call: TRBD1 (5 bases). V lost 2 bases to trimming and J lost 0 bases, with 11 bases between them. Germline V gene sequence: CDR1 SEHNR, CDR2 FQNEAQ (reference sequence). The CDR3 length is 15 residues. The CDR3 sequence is CASSLNSQGSYEQYF. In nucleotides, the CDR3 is TGTGCCAGCAGCTTAAATTCCCAGGGCTCCTACGAGCAGTACTTC.

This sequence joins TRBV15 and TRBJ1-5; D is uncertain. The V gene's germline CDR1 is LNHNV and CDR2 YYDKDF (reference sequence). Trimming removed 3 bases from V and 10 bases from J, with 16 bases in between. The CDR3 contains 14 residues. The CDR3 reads CATSRDAGPGPQHF. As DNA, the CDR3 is TGTGCCACCAGCAGGGATGCCGGGCCGGGACCCCAGCATTTT. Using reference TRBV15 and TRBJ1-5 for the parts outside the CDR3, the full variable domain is DAMVIQNPRYQVTQFGKPVTLSCSQTLNHNVMYWYQQKSSQAPKLLFHYYDKDFNNEADTPDNFQSRRPNTSFCFLDIRSPGLGDTAMYLCATSRDAGPGPQHFGDGTRLSIL.

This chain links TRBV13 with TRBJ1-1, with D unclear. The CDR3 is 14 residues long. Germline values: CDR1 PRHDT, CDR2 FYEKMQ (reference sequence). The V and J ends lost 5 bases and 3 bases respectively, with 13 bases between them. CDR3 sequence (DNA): TGTGCCAGCAGCGCTTGGAGGGTGGACACTGAAGCTTTCTTT. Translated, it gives CASSAWRVDTEAFF.

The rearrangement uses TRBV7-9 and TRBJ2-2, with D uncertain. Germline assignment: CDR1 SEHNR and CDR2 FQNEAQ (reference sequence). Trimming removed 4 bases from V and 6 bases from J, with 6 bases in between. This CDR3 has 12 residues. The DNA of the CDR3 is TGTGCCAGCAGCTCCCCCGCCGGGGAGCTGTTTTTT. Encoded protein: CASSSPAGELFF.

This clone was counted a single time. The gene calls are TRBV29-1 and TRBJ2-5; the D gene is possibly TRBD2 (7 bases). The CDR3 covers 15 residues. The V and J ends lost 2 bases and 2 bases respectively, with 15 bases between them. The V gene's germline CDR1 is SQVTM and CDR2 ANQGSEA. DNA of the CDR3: TGCAGCGTTGAAAGGGGGGGGCCGTCGCAAGAGACCCAGTACTTC. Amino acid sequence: CSVERGGPSQETQYF.

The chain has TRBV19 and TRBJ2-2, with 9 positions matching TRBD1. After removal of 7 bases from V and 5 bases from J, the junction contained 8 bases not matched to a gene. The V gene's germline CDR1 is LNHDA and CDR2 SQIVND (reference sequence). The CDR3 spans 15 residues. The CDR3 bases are TGTGCCAGTAATTTGGGGACAGGGCGGACCGGGGAGCTGTTTTTT. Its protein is CASNLGTGRTGELFF.

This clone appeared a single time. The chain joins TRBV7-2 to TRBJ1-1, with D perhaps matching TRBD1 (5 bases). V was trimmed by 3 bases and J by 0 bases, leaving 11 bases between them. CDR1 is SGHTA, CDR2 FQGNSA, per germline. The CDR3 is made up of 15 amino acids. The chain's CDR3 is CASSFQGQMNTEAFF. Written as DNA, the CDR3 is TGTGCCAGCAGCTTCCAAGGACAAATGAACACTGAAGCTTTCTTT.

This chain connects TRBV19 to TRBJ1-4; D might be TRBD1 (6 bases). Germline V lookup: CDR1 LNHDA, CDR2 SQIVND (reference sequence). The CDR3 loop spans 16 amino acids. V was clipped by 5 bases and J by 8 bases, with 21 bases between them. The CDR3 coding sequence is TGTGCCAGTAGTGCCCGCGGTGGGGGGGCCGGGGAAAAACTGTTTTTT. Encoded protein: CASSARGGGAGEKLFF.

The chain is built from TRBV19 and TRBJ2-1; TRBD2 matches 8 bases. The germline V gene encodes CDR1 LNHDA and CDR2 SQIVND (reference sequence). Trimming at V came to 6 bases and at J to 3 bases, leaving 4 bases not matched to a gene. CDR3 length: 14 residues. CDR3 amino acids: CASSPGGGYNEQFF. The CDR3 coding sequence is TGTGCCAGTAGCCCGGGGGGGGGCTACAATGAGCAGTTCTTC.

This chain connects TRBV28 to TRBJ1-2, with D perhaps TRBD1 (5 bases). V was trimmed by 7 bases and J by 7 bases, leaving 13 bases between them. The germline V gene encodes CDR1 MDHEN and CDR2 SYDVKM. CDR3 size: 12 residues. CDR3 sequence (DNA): TGTGCCAGCAACGGGGGGGTATCTGGCTACACCTTC. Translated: CASNGGVSGYTF.

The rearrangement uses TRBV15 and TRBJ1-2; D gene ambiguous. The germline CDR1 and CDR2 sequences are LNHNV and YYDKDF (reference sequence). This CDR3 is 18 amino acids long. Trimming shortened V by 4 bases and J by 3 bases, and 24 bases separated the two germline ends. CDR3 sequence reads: CATSNPLGPRENYYGYTF. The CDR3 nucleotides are TGTGCCACCAGCAACCCTCTGGGCCCCCGGGAGAATTACTATGGCTACACCTTC.

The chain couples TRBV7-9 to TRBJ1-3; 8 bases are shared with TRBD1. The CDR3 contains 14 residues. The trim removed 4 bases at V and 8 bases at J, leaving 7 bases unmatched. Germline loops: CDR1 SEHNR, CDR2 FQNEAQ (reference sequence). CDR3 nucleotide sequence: TGTGCCAGCAGCTCCGACAGGGGTCGCGACACCATATATTTT. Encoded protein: CASSSDRGRDTIYF.

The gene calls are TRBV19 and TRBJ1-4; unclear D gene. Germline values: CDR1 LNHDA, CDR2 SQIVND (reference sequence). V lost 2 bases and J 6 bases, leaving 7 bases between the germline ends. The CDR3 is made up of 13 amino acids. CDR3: CASSIWTDEKLFF. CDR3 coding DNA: TGTGCCAGTAGTATATGGACTGATGAAAAACTGTTTTTT.

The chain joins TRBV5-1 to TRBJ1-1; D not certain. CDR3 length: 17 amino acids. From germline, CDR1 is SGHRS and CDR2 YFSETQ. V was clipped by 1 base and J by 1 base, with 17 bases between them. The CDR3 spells CASSLTGSRRGNTEAFF. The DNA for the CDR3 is TGCGCCAGCAGCTTGACGGGATCTAGACGGGGGAACACTGAAGCTTTCTTT.